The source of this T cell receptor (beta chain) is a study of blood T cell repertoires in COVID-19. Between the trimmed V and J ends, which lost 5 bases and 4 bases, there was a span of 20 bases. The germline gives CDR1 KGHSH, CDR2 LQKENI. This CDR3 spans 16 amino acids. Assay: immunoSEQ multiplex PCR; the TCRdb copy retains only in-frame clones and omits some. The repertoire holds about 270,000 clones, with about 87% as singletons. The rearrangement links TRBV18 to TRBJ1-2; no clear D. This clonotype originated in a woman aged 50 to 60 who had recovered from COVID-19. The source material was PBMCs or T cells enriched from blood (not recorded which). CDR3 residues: CASSSQTRTEPYGYTF. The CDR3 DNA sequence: TGTGCCAGCTCATCTCAAACTAGGACGGAACCCTATGGCTACACCTTC.